One sample yielded the 23 T cell receptor beta chains listed below, sequenced in a study of identical twins. TCRdb independently ran MiXCR on the 5' RACE reads; one entry per CDR3 protein. The data contain 430,000 or so distinct CDR3 sequences, roughly a quarter of them singletons. This sample also appeared in a second study, on T cells expressing NK-cell markers.

Sequenced input: CD4+ T cells sorted from blood. These receptors were taken from a woman aged 18-29 years in good health.

This clonotype appeared a few times. The chain uses TRBV7-2 and TRBJ2-1; D is possibly TRBD2 (5 bases). The length of the CDR3 is 14 residues. Trimming stripped 1 base from V and 7 bases from J, with 11 bases between. Germline CDR1 SGHTA, CDR2 FQGNSA. In DNA form, the CDR3 reads TGTGCCAGCAGCTTAGATGTGGCGGGTAATGAGCAGTTCTTC. Its translation is CASSLDVAGNEQFF.

In its sample, this clonotype was seen a few times. The chain combines TRBV29-1 with TRBJ2-3; D might be TRBD2 (6 bases). Germline loops: CDR1 SQVTM, CDR2 ANQGSEA. V gave up 5 bases and J gave up 5 bases, with 11 bases separating them. This CDR3 has 12 amino acids. CDR3 bases: TGCAGCGTTCTCGGGGGTGGAGATACGCAGTATTTT. This sequence encodes CSVLGGGDTQYF.

This clonotype was seen once. V is TRBV11-3 and J is TRBJ1-1; D unclear. Trimming left V 3 bases short and J 8 bases short, with 13 bases between. The CDR3 has 13 amino acids. Germline assignment: CDR1 SGHNT and CDR2 YENEEA. In DNA form, the CDR3 reads TGTGCCAGCAGCTTGCGGACGGCCCCAGAAGCTTTCTTT. Encoded protein: CASSLRTAPEAFF.

This rearrangement joins TRBV7-3 to TRBJ2-1; D tentatively reads TRBD1 or TRBD2 (5 bases each). The CDR3 totals 15 residues. Between the trimmed V and J ends, which lost 4 bases and 7 bases, there was a span of 17 bases. Germline V gene lookup returns CDR1 SGHTA and CDR2 FQGTGA. In nucleotides, the CDR3 is TGTGCCAGCAGCTGGGGTATCGGGGCCGAAAATGAGCAGTTCTTC. As protein: CASSWGIGAENEQFF.

The V gene is TRBV12-3 or TRBV12-4, the J gene TRBJ2-2, with 7 bases lining up with TRBD1. V gave up 6 bases and J gave up 6 bases; unmatched junction bases: 7. The CDR3 totals 14 residues. The CDR3 region has the DNA TGTGCCAGCAGGGGGGACAGTCGAGCCGGGGAGCTGTTTTTT. The encoded protein is CASRGDSRAGELFF.

This clonotype was recorded a few times. This rearrangement joins TRBV6-1 to TRBJ1-5; 8 positions agree with TRBD1. There are 15 residues in the CDR3. From germline, CDR1 is MNHNS and CDR2 SASEGT. V lost 6 bases and J lost 6; bases outside the gene matches: 10. The CDR3 bases are TGTGCCAGCAGCAGACAGGGGATAGCGTCTCAGCCCCAGCATTTT. Translation: CASSRQGIASQPQHF.

The chain recombines TRBV27 with TRBJ2-1, with 10 bases identical to TRBD1. J gave up 7 bases and V 6 bases, and 3 bases lay outside the gene matches. The CDR3 contains 13 residues. Looked up from germline, CDR1 is MNHEY and CDR2 is SMNVEV (reference sequence). The CDR3 DNA sequence: TGTGCCAGCAGCGACAGGGGGCCGAATGAGCAGTTCTTC. Its protein product is CASSDRGPNEQFF.

This clonotype has more than one count but fewer than ten. The junction shows a germline mismatch at one end, possibly a read error. The chain couples TRBV20-1 to TRBJ2-3; unclear D gene. Germline V gene sequence: CDR1 DFQATT, CDR2 SNEGSKA (reference sequence). This CDR3 contains 11 residues. The CDR3 bases are TGCAGTGCCCCTCCCGAGATAGACCGACATTTT. Translated, it gives CSAPPEIDRHF.

J is TRBJ2-1 and V is TRBV12-3 or TRBV12-4, with a possible D match to TRBD2 (6 bases). The length of the CDR3 is 19 residues. V was pared by 2 bases and J by 7 bases, with 27 bases between. Here the CDR3 DNA reads TGTGCCAGCAGTTTAAGGGCGGGCACTAGCTCCACCGGGGTGAATGAGCAGTTCTTC. Amino acid sequence: CASSLRAGTSSTGVNEQFF.

V and J are TRBV2 and TRBJ2-4; possibly TRBD1 for D (5 bases). The CDR3 contains 13 residues. V lost 7 bases to trimming and J lost 0 bases, with 7 bases between them. Looked up from germline, CDR1 is SNHLY and CDR2 is FYNNEI. The CDR3 here is CASMTVAKNIQYF. The CDR3 DNA sequence: TGTGCCAGCATGACAGTAGCCAAAAACATTCAGTACTTC.

The rearrangement uses TRBV28 and TRBJ2-1; D remains ambiguous. CDR1 and CDR2 from the germline V gene are MDHEN and SYDVKM. The CDR3 spans 13 residues. V dropped 4 bases and J dropped 9 bases, with 13 bases sitting between them. The CDR3 nucleotides are TGTGCCAGCAGTTCCGGTGGTAGAGGTGAGCAGTTCTTC. This gives the protein CASSSGGRGEQFF.

This chain links TRBV5-5 with TRBJ2-1; the match to TRBD2 covers 7 bases. J lost 5 bases, V lost 2 bases, and 7 bases had no gene match. The CDR3 extends over 15 amino acids. Germline CDR1 SGHKS, CDR2 YYEKEE (reference sequence). The CDR3 here is CASSFPGTKNNEQFF. In DNA, the CDR3 is TGTGCCAGCAGCTTCCCCGGGACTAAGAACAATGAGCAGTTCTTC.

The rearrangement joins TRBV18 to TRBJ2-7; D gene ambiguous. CDR1 KGHSH and CDR2 LQKENI come from the germline V gene. V dropped 4 bases and J dropped 6 bases, with 13 bases sitting between them. The CDR3 consists of 13 residues. The CDR3 is CASSRPEWFEQYF. CDR3 coding DNA: TGTGCCAGCTCACGGCCGGAGTGGTTCGAGCAGTACTTC.

This clonotype was seen a handful of times. This chain links TRBV3-1 with TRBJ1-5; perhaps TRBD1 as D (6 bases). Germline loops: CDR1 LGHDT, CDR2 YNNKEL (reference sequence). The CDR3 is made up of 12 amino acids. The V end lost 8 bases, the J end lost 7 bases, and 12 bases lay between the germline ends. The CDR3 region is CASGGRYQPQHF. The CDR3 coding sequence is TGTGCCAGCGGGGGCCGTTACCAGCCCCAGCATTTT.

This clonotype occurred many times. The V gene is TRBV12-3 or TRBV12-4, the J gene TRBJ2-3; D remains ambiguous. V lost 3 bases and J lost 2, with 9 bases in between. There are 14 residues in the CDR3. CDR3 coding DNA: TGTGCCAGCAGTTTCCAGCTGTACACAGATACGCAGTATTTT. This translates into CASSFQLYTDTQYF.

This clonotype was counted only a few times. The chain employs TRBV20-1 and TRBJ2-2; 7 nucleotides match TRBD2. Trimming removed 1 base from V and 3 bases from J; junction bases left unmatched: 8. The CDR3 extends over 16 amino acids. Per the germline V gene, CDR1 is DFQATT and CDR2 is SNEGSKA (reference sequence). CDR3 in amino acids: CSARGLAVSDTGELFF. Here the CDR3 DNA reads TGCAGTGCTAGAGGACTAGCAGTATCGGACACCGGGGAGCTGTTTTTT.

The V and J genes are TRBV10-3 and TRBJ1-2; 7 bases are a match to TRBD1. V lost 6 bases and J lost 8; bases outside the gene matches: 18. The CDR3 is 16 amino acids. Germline loops: CDR1 ENHRY, CDR2 SYGVKD. The CDR3 reads CAISKTGQMVSQGYTF. The CDR3 DNA reads TGTGCCATCAGCAAAACGGGACAGATGGTATCTCAAGGCTACACCTTC.

The J gene is TRBJ2-7, the V gene TRBV7-9; tentative D call: TRBD1 (6 bases). V lost 2 bases, J lost 5 bases, and 16 bases lay in between. This CDR3 is 15 amino acids long. Germline loops: CDR1 SEHNR, CDR2 FQNEAQ (reference sequence). The CDR3 DNA reads TGTGCCAGCAGCTTAATTGGGGGCGACGGTAACGAGCAGTACTTC. Protein sequence: CASSLIGGDGNEQYF.

The chain couples TRBV29-1 to TRBJ2-1; 8 bases line up with TRBD2. CDR1 is SQVTM, CDR2 ANQGSEA, per germline. The J segment lost 6 bases and the V segment lost 4 bases, leaving 5 bases of the junction unmatched. The CDR3 is 13 residues long. CDR3 coding DNA: TGCAGCGTTGTTGACGGGAGGGCCAATGAGCAGTTCTTC. It specifies CSVVDGRANEQFF.

This clonotype has only a few counts. The rearrangement joins TRBV15 to TRBJ1-4; D is unclear. The CDR3 totals 16 residues. Trimming removed 3 bases from V and 1 base from J, with 12 bases in between. Germline CDR1 and CDR2: LNHNV and YYDKDF (reference sequence). CDR3 sequence reads: CATSSAYIGTNEKLFF. The CDR3 bases are TGTGCCACCAGCAGCGCCTACATTGGAACTAATGAAAAACTGTTTTTT.

The chain combines TRBV9 with TRBJ2-2; D is possibly TRBD2 (5 bases). Germline lookup yields CDR1 SGDLS and CDR2 YYNGEE. Trimming shortened V by 1 base and J by 8 bases, and 15 bases separated the two germline ends. The CDR3 is made up of 15 amino acids. The CDR3 here is CASSVHLAEAGELFF. DNA for the CDR3: TGTGCCAGCAGCGTACATCTAGCTGAGGCGGGGGAGCTGTTTTTT.

CDR3 nucleotide sequence: TGTGCCAGCAGCTTAAGCGGGAGGGGAGTCGGTGAGCAGTTCTTC. Its translation: CASSLSGRGVGEQFF. The chain employs TRBV7-2 and TRBJ2-1, with 10 bases lining up with TRBD2. Losses at the gene ends were 2 bases for V and 9 bases for J; bases not matched to a gene: 7. CDR3 length: 15 residues. Per germline, CDR1 SGHTA and CDR2 FQGNSA.

This clonotype was picked up many times. Germline and junction disagree at one end, which may indicate a read error. This sequence joins TRBV5-1 and TRBJ1-5; 7 bases align to TRBD1. The germline CDR1 and CDR2 sequences are SGHRS and YFSETQ. The CDR3 covers 13 residues. The CDR3 nucleotides are TGTGCCAGCAGTTTGGACAGGAATCAGCCCCAGCATTTT. It codes for CASSLDRNQPQHF.